A selection of T cell receptor beta chains follows, all from one sample in a study of response to subunit inactivated influenza vaccine. TCRdb passed the RT-PCR reads through MiXCR, listing each CDR3 protein once. The sample records hundreds of thousands of distinct CDR3 sequences, about 8% being singletons. The sample was PBMCs from blood, taken 23 months after vaccination. These receptors originate from a man aged 50-75 years who received an inactivated influenza vaccine. Both conserved end residues are part of each CDR3. The D gene is left open where the match is weak. For some rows the clone size is stated as once, few or many, or as a class when expanded; others skip it.

D gene	clone size	J gene	V gene	CDR3 protein	CDR3 DNA
-	few	TRBJ2-7	TRBV4-2	CASSFSWGASYEQYF	TGTGCCAGCAGCTTTTCTTGGGGGGCCTCCTACGAGCAGTACTTC
-	few	TRBJ2-3	TRBV20-1	CSASGDTQYF	TGCAGTGCTAGTGGCGATACGCAGTATTTT
-	-	TRBJ2-4	TRBV7-9	CASSLAPQQAKNIQYF	TGTGCCAGCAGCTTAGCGCCACAACAAGCCAAAAACATTCAGTACTTC
-	few	TRBJ2-5	TRBV5-1	CASSLSNPGETQYF	TGCGCCAGCAGCTTGTCCAATCCGGGGGAGACCCAGTACTTC
TRBD1	-	TRBJ2-2	TRBV7-3	CASSLREYGTGGPGELFF	TGTGCCAGCAGCTTACGGGAGTATGGTACAGGGGGCCCCGGGGAGCTGTTTTTT
-	-	TRBJ2-4	TRBV6-2/TRBV6-3	CARIRPPGGFCQKYF	TGTGCCAGGATTCGACCCCCCGGGGGCTTCTGTCAAAAGTACTTC
-	few	TRBJ2-4	TRBV15	CATSTPGGAKNIQYF	TGTGCCACCAGCACTCCAGGGGGGGCCAAAAACATTCAGTACTTC
-	-	TRBJ2-1	TRBV6-5	CASSYLGGYNEQFF	TGTGCCAGCAGTTACTTAGGGGGCTACAATGAGCAGTTCTTC
TRBD1	few	TRBJ1-1	TRBV18	CASSPGGQGSTEAFF	TGTGCCAGCTCACCTGGAGGACAGGGGTCAACTGAAGCTTTCTTT
-	many	TRBJ2-2	TRBV19	CASSIGFGRLTGELFF	TGTGCCAGTAGTATAGGCTTTGGCAGACTCACCGGGGAGCTGTTTTTT
-	many	TRBJ2-2	TRBV29-1	CSVVGEENTGELFF	TGCAGCGTTGTGGGGGAAGAGAACACCGGGGAGCTGTTTTTT
-	few	TRBJ2-7	TRBV4-3	CASSQSDWSSNNEQYF	TGCGCCAGCAGCCAATCTGATTGGTCAAGCAATAACGAGCAGTACTTC
-	few	TRBJ2-7	TRBV6-6	CAGGQGHYEQYF	TGTGCAGGCGGGCAGGGACACTACGAGCAGTACTTC
-	few	TRBJ2-7	TRBV11-2	CASSYGQTYEQYF	TGTGCCAGCAGTTACGGACAAACCTACGAGCAGTACTTC
TRBD2	-	TRBJ2-7	TRBV20-1	CSARPLAGGYEQYF	TGCAGTGCTAGACCCCTAGCGGGAGGGTACGAGCAGTACTTC
-	few	TRBJ1-4	TRBV14	CASSPGRWASNEKLFF	TGTGCCAGCAGCCCAGGACGGTGGGCTTCTAATGAAAAACTGTTTTTT
-	few	TRBJ2-4	TRBV3-1	CASSQGNFVAKNIQYF	TGTGCCAGCAGCCAAGGAAACTTCGTAGCCAAAAACATTCAGTACTTC
TRBD2	-	TRBJ2-1	TRBV9	CASSVGTSGSIGQFF	TGTGCCAGCAGCGTAGGTACTAGCGGGAGTATTGGGCAGTTCTTC
-	many	TRBJ2-5	TRBV15	CATSRGKETQYF	TGTGCCACCAGCAGGGGGAAAGAGACCCAGTACTTC
TRBD1	-	TRBJ1-4	TRBV29-1	CSVNRGVGEKLFF	TGCAGCGTGAACAGGGGAGTGGGGGAAAAACTGTTTTTT
-	many	TRBJ2-7	TRBV29-1	CSVEEGRGLEQYF	TGCAGCGTTGAAGAGGGCAGAGGCCTAGAGCAGTACTTC
-	many	TRBJ2-2	TRBV9	CASSVEIRTGELFF	TGTGCCAGCAGCGTAGAGATACGCACCGGGGAGCTGTTTTTT
TRBD2	many	TRBJ2-1	TRBV7-6	CASSRGVGHAGLAVYNEQFF	TGTGCCAGCAGCCGAGGAGTCGGACACGCGGGACTAGCGGTCTACAATGAGCAGTTCTTC
-	many	TRBJ2-2	TRBV7-9	CASPPGQNTGELFF	TGTGCCAGCCCCCCCGGGCAAAACACCGGGGAGCTGTTTTTT
-	-	TRBJ1-2	TRBV6-5	CASSYDRFRAGYTF	TGTGCCAGCAGTTACGACAGATTCCGGGCTGGCTACACCTTC
-	-	TRBJ2-2	TRBV12-3/TRBV12-4	CASRQAGPGELFF	TGTGCCAGCAGACAGGCAGGGCCCGGGGAGCTGTTTTTT
-	-	TRBJ2-4	TRBV24-1	CATDILGAKNIQYF	TGTGCCACCGACATACTTGGAGCCAAAAACATTCAGTACTTC
TRBD1	-	TRBJ2-1	TRBV6-2/TRBV6-3	CASRDWQGATDEQFF	TGTGCCAGCAGAGATTGGCAGGGGGCCACCGATGAGCAGTTCTTC
-	-	TRBJ2-2	TRBV20-1	CSARDLQGGGELFF	TGCAGTGCTAGAGATTTACAGGGAGGCGGGGAGCTGTTTTTT
TRBD1	-	TRBJ1-1	TRBV20-1	CSAGTGPMNTEAFF	TGCAGTGCGGGGACAGGGCCCATGAACACTGAAGCTTTCTTT
TRBD1	few	TRBJ2-4	TRBV20-1	CSALRDRGNIQYF	TGCAGTGCTCTCCGGGACAGGGGAAACATTCAGTACTTC
TRBD2	few	TRBJ2-5	TRBV12-3/TRBV12-4	CASSFGFSGGRETQYF	TGTGCCAGCAGTTTCGGGTTCAGCGGGGGGAGGGAGACCCAGTACTTC
-	many	TRBJ2-1	TRBV7-9	CASSLAWNEQFF	TGTGCCAGCAGCTTAGCTTGGAATGAGCAGTTCTTC
-	many	TRBJ2-3	TRBV7-9	CASSLGSPDTQYF	TGTGCCAGCAGCTTAGGCAGTCCAGATACGCAGTATTTT
-	few	TRBJ2-4	TRBV20-1	CSALMAGPNIQYF	TGCAGTGCTCTGATGGCCGGGCCAAACATTCAGTACTTC
TRBD2	many	TRBJ2-5	TRBV3-1	CASSRTSWETQYF	TGTGCCAGCAGTCGGACTAGCTGGGAGACCCAGTACTTC
TRBD2	few	TRBJ2-7	TRBV5-6	CASSRKPGGVSYEQYF	TGTGCCAGCAGCCGTAAACCCGGGGGGGTCTCCTACGAGCAGTACTTC
-	many	TRBJ1-1	TRBV12-3/TRBV12-4	CASSLTRPPNTEAFF	TGTGCCAGCAGTTTAACTCGACCGCCGAACACTGAAGCTTTCTTT
-	-	TRBJ2-3	TRBV14	CASSQDRGLPRTDTQYF	TGTGCCAGCAGCCAAGATCGAGGCCTTCCACGCACAGATACGCAGTATTTT
-	many	TRBJ2-7	TRBV11-3	CASSLAGAGYEQYF	TGTGCCAGCAGCTTAGCGGGGGCCGGTTACGAGCAGTACTTC
-	many	TRBJ2-2	TRBV5-4	CASSFPTAHTGELFF	TGTGCCAGCAGCTTTCCGACAGCCCACACCGGGGAGCTGTTTTTT
-	many	TRBJ2-2	TRBV12-3/TRBV12-4	CASSLFGDGELFF	TGTGCCAGCAGTTTATTTGGCGACGGGGAGCTGTTTTTT
-	few	TRBJ2-7	TRBV29-1	CSVDTGRAYEQYF	TGCAGCGTCGATACAGGGAGAGCCTACGAGCAGTACTTC
-	many	TRBJ2-2	TRBV9	CASSVGSAGRTGELFF	TGTGCCAGCAGCGTAGGGAGTGCAGGGCGGACCGGGGAGCTGTTTTTT
TRBD1	few	TRBJ1-2	TRBV29-1	CSVGDRGRGYTF	TGCAGCGTGGGAGACAGGGGGCGCGGCTACACCTTC
TRBD1	few	TRBJ2-5	TRBV4-3	CASSQDLQGVLETQYF	TGCGCCAGCAGCCAAGATCTGCAGGGGGTATTGGAGACCCAGTACTTC